Below, 29 T cell receptor beta chains from the same sample are listed, as sequenced in a study of PD-1 blockade in classical Hodgkin lymphoma (dated by TCRdb to 2018 to 2021). Library method: the immunoSEQ multiplex PCR assay. Entries here come from immuneACCESS through TCRdb and include only in-frame sequences with V and J called. Some clones fail to appear in such tables; in the studies checked, an unresolved V gene covers under half of the shortfall, and the cause of the remainder is unknown. Recorded for this sample are 45,000 to 55,000 clones; over 70% of them occurred a single time. The ten largest clones represent 15% to 20% of the sample. The time point label on this specimen signifies: cycle 1 day 1 (C1D1), immediately before nivolumab initiation. Every trial patient had relapsed following autologous stem cell transplantation, and prior brentuximab vedotin exposure was what differed among cohorts A, B and C.

The specimen comprised peripheral blood mononuclear cells (PBMCs), sampled at baseline. The source of these receptors is a human donor with classical Hodgkin lymphoma.

The sample holds one count of this clone. This sequence joins TRBV11-3 and TRBJ1-1, with 7 bases aligning to TRBD1. Trimming removed 9 bases from V and 2 bases from J; junction bases left unmatched: 6. Germline V CDR1 and CDR2: SGHNT, YENEEA. This CDR3 spans 13 amino acids. The CDR3 here is CASMTGRNTEAFF. In nucleotides, the CDR3 is TGTGCCAGTATGACAGGGCGAAACACTGAAGCTTTCTTT.

This chain links TRBV27 with TRBJ1-1, with unresolved D. Germline CDR1 MNHEY, CDR2 SMNVEV (reference sequence). Trimming shortened V by 5 bases and J by 3 bases, and 16 bases separated the two germline ends. CDR3 size: 15 residues. The CDR3 bases are TGTGCCAGCAGTGACGCTTTCTCTGGGGACACTGAAGCTTTCTTT. It codes for CASSDAFSGDTEAFF.

There are a few counts of this clone. J is TRBJ2-1 and V is TRBV21-1. TRBV21-1 is described as a pseudogene. The CDR3 runs to 15 residues. The CDR3, as DNA: TGTGCCAGCAGCACCCCACGGGACGGGAATAATGAGCAGTTCTTC. Translating it yields CASSTPRDGNNEQFF.

The chain links TRBV10-3 to TRBJ2-7; possible D gene TRBD1, 6 bases. This CDR3 has 15 residues. Germline V gives CDR1 ENHRY, CDR2 SYGVKD. The V end was cut by 1 base, the J end by 0 bases, with 10 bases between. The CDR3, as DNA: TGTGCCATCAGTGAGTTACCAGGGGACTCCTACGAGCAGTACTTC. Translation gives CAISELPGDSYEQYF.

With regard to this clone: Within the sample, other DNA sequences also encode this same CDR3. The CDR3 bases are TGTGCCAGCAGCTTATTAGAGAACACTGAAGCTTTCTTT. Its translation is CASSLLENTEAFF. The chain combines TRBV7-9 with TRBJ1-1, with D uncertain. The CDR3 totals 13 residues. Germline assignment: CDR1 SEHNR and CDR2 FQNEAQ (reference sequence). Between the trimmed V and J ends, which lost 2 bases and 1 base, there was a span of 5 bases.

In this sample, this clone turned up a few times. The chain employs TRBV9 and TRBJ2-2; D is ambiguous. The germline gives CDR1 SGDLS, CDR2 YYNGEE. V was cut by 2 bases and J by 3 bases, with 14 bases left in between. There are 16 residues in the CDR3. The CDR3 sequence is CASSVQPTQDTGELFF. The CDR3 DNA sequence: TGTGCCAGCAGCGTTCAACCCACCCAGGACACCGGGGAGCTGTTTTTT.

The chain couples TRBV6-4 to TRBJ2-1, with 9 positions matching TRBD2. Germline CDR1 is MRHNA and CDR2 is SNTAGT. The CDR3 runs to 17 residues. V lost 5 bases and J lost 0; bases outside the gene matches: 8. As DNA, the CDR3 is TGTGCCAGCAGTACAATGGCTAGCGGGGACTCCTACAATGAGCAGTTCTTC. Translation gives CASSTMASGDSYNEQFF.

The V gene is TRBV7-9, the J gene TRBJ1-2; the D is unclear. Trimming removed 5 bases from V and 2 bases from J, with 6 bases in between. From germline, CDR1 is SEHNR and CDR2 FQNEAQ (reference sequence). This CDR3 has 12 amino acids. CDR3 sequence: CASSGENYGYTF. The CDR3 DNA sequence: TGTGCCAGCAGCGGGGAAAACTATGGCTACACCTTC.

The rearrangement links TRBV4-3 to TRBJ2-6; no reliable D call. The CDR3 spans 16 residues. The germline V and J ends were trimmed by 4 bases and 0 bases, with 10 bases remaining between them. Germline assignment: CDR1 LGHNA and CDR2 YSLEER. CDR3 bases: TGCGCCAGCAGCCGCCTTGCCCTCTCTGGGGCCAACGTCCTGACTTTC. Translation gives CASSRLALSGANVLTF.

The rearrangement joins TRBV7-3 to TRBJ2-5; 10 nucleotides agree with TRBD1. The CDR3 runs 15 residues. V lost 0 bases, J lost 6 bases, and 4 bases stayed unmatched. Per the germline V gene, CDR1 is SGHTA and CDR2 is FQGTGA. The DNA of the CDR3 is TGTGCCAGCAGCTTAACGGGAGACAGGGGGCAGACCCAGTACTTC. Translated, it gives CASSLTGDRGQTQYF.

The chain is built from TRBV14 and TRBJ2-3, with a tentative D call TRBD2 (5 bases). Per germline, CDR1 SGHDN and CDR2 FVKESK. Trimming removed 4 bases at V and 6 bases at J, with 14 bases between. The CDR3 contains 14 residues. The CDR3 coding sequence is TGTGCCAGCAGCCGTCAGGAGAGAGGGGATACGCAGTATTTT. Translated, it gives CASSRQERGDTQYF.

The J gene is TRBJ2-2, the V gene TRBV7-9; perhaps D is TRBD1 or TRBD2 (5 bases each). Trimming removed 9 bases from V and 2 bases from J, with 16 bases in between. The germline gives CDR1 SEHNR, CDR2 FQNEAQ (reference sequence). The CDR3 is 15 residues long. The CDR3, as DNA: TGTGCCAGTTCTGGGGGAATTCTCAACACCGGGGAGCTGTTTTTT. Amino acid sequence: CASSGGILNTGELFF. Looking up the rest from reference TRBV7-9 and TRBJ2-2 gives the full variable domain: DTGVSQNPRHKITKRGQNVTFRCDPISEHNRLYWYRQTLGQGPEFLTYFQNEAQLEKSRLLSDRFSAERPKGSFSTLEIQRTEQGDSAMYLCASSGGILNTGELFFGEGSRLTVL.

This clone was observed once. V is TRBV19 and J is TRBJ1-1, with TRBD1 matching over 7 bases. Unmatched junction bases numbered 7, after V lost 5 bases and J lost 1 base. The CDR3 extends over 15 amino acids. The V gene's germline CDR1 is LNHDA and CDR2 SQIVND (reference sequence). CDR3 protein: CASSPTDRWNTEAFF. The CDR3 region has the DNA TGTGCCAGTAGTCCGACGGACAGGTGGAACACTGAAGCTTTCTTT.

The V and J genes are TRBV9 and TRBJ2-3; D possibly corresponds to TRBD2 (6 bases). Trimming left V 1 base short and J 1 base short, with 10 bases between. The CDR3 loop spans 15 amino acids. From germline, CDR1 is SGDLS and CDR2 YYNGEE. CDR3 loop: CASSVSGLRTDTQYF. CDR3 coding DNA: TGTGCCAGCAGCGTATCGGGACTTCGCACAGATACGCAGTATTTT.

The V and J genes are TRBV6-4 and TRBJ2-2, with D unclear. The CDR3 is 14 residues long. Trimming took off 2 bases at V and 4 bases at J, with 8 bases between the two ends. Germline V gives CDR1 MRHNA, CDR2 SNTAGT. The CDR3 region has the DNA TGTGCCAGCAGTGACAGCGAGCTCACCGGGGAGCTGTTTTTT. Translating it yields CASSDSELTGELFF.

In its sample, this clone was seen a few times. The CDR3 loop is CASSYVRVDGEQFF. For the CDR3, the DNA is TGTGCCAGCAGTTACGTAAGGGTCGACGGTGAGCAGTTCTTC. The chain uses TRBV6-5 and TRBJ2-1; D unclear. Trimming cost V 2 bases and J 9 bases, with 14 bases left between them. The CDR3 covers 14 residues. Germline V gene sequence: CDR1 MNHEY, CDR2 SVGAGI.

The chain combines TRBV19 with TRBJ2-3, with D unclear. Trimming removed 4 bases from V and 2 bases from J, with 10 bases in between. The CDR3 consists of 14 residues. CDR1 and CDR2 (germline): LNHDA, SQIVND (reference sequence). CDR3 in DNA: TGTGCCAGTAGTACCTCGGTGACCACAGATACGCAGTATTTT. It encodes CASSTSVTTDTQYF.

V gene TRBV7-2 combines with J gene TRBJ2-2; D not resolved. The V gene's germline CDR1 is SGHTA and CDR2 FQGNSA. V was pared by 4 bases and J by 2 bases, with 8 bases between. The CDR3 runs 14 residues. Here the CDR3 reads CASSSAFNTGELFF. The CDR3 DNA sequence: TGTGCCAGCAGCTCAGCCTTCAACACCGGGGAGCTGTTTTTT.

The CDR3 sequence: CASSAKQGEYGYTF. Written as DNA, the CDR3 is TGTGCCAGCAGCGCAAAACAGGGGGAGTATGGCTACACCTTC. This chain connects TRBV6-5 to TRBJ1-2, with TRBD1 identical over 8 bases. The CDR3 covers 14 residues. With 6 bases clipped from V and 5 bases from J, the junction kept 8 bases outside the gene matches. Germline V lookup: CDR1 MNHEY, CDR2 SVGAGI.

There are a few counts of this clone. The rearrangement links TRBV5-8 to TRBJ2-7; D may be TRBD2 (5 bases). The germline V and J ends were trimmed by 2 bases and 4 bases, with 16 bases remaining between them. The CDR3 covers 15 residues. CDR1 is SGHTS and CDR2 is YDEGEE in the germline V gene. The CDR3 sequence: CASSFLLDPPYEQYF. The CDR3 region has the DNA TGTGCCAGCAGCTTTTTACTAGACCCCCCTTACGAGCAGTACTTC.

The V gene is TRBV11-2, the J gene TRBJ2-1; 8 nucleotides align to TRBD2. CDR3 length: 15 amino acids. Trimming took 7 bases from V and 0 from J; bases not matched to a gene: 5. Germline CDR1 reads SGHAT; CDR2 reads FQNNGV. The CDR3 region is CASNRLATSYNEQFF. The CDR3 nucleotides read TGTGCCAGCAACAGACTAGCGACCTCCTACAATGAGCAGTTCTTC.

This chain uses TRBV29-1 with TRBJ1-4; D uncertain. The ends were cut back, 5 bases at V and 4 bases at J, with 14 bases in the middle. The CDR3 is 14 amino acids. The germline V gene encodes CDR1 SQVTM and CDR2 ANQGSEA. The CDR3 coding sequence is TGCAGCGTTCCCGGTGGGTACGGTAATGAAAAACTGTTTTTT. This codes for CSVPGGYGNEKLFF.

The chain recombines TRBV7-9 with TRBJ2-3; tentatively, D is TRBD1 (5 bases). Germline CDR1 reads SEHNR; CDR2 reads FQNEAQ (reference sequence). V was cut by 5 bases and J by 3 bases, with 9 bases left in between. The CDR3 has 13 amino acids. The CDR3 spells CASSLRQTDTQYF. The CDR3 nucleotides read TGTGCCAGCAGCCTACGACAGACAGATACGCAGTATTTT.

This clone turned up a few times. The V call is TRBV5-1, the J call TRBJ1-1; D may be TRBD1 (5 bases). Looked up from germline, CDR1 is SGHRS and CDR2 is YFSETQ. V lost 0 bases and J lost 5, with 11 bases in between. The CDR3 contains 14 residues. The CDR3: CASSLALWGTEAFF. DNA of the CDR3: TGCGCCAGCAGCTTGGCCCTCTGGGGGACTGAAGCTTTCTTT. The variable domain in full, with the rest retrieved from reference TRBV5-1 and TRBJ1-1, is KAGVTQTPRYLIKTRGQQVTLSCSPISGHRSVSWYQQTPGQGLQFLFEYFSETQRNKGNFPGRFSGRQFSNSRSEMNVSTLELGDSALYLCASSLALWGTEAFFGQGTRLTVV.

The chain couples TRBV2 to TRBJ2-7; 7 positions agree with TRBD1. J was trimmed by 3 bases and V by 6 bases; bases with no gene match: 2. The CDR3 is 12 amino acids. The germline gives CDR1 SNHLY, CDR2 FYNNEI. The CDR3 reads CASRGDSYEQYV. The CDR3 coding sequence is TGTGCCAGCAGGGGGGACAGCTACGAGCAGTACGTC.

The rearrangement links TRBV5-4 to TRBJ1-2, with TRBD1 matching over 8 bases. CDR1 and CDR2 (germline): SGHNT, YYREEE (reference sequence). J gave up 5 bases and V 3 bases, and 9 bases lay outside the gene matches. The CDR3 has 15 residues. The CDR3 region has the DNA TGTGCCAGCAGCTCCGGGACAGGAGGCTGGTATGGCTACACCTTC. It yields the protein CASSSGTGGWYGYTF. The full variable domain, with the rest looked up from reference TRBV5-4 and TRBJ1-2, is ETGVTQSPTHLIKTRGQQVTLRCSSQSGHNTVSWYQQALGQGPQFIFQYYREEENGRGNFPPRFSGLQFPNYSSELNVNALELDDSALYLCASSSGTGGWYGYTFGSGTRLTVV.

V is TRBV2 and J is TRBJ2-7; the match to TRBD1 covers 9 bases. The V segment lost 4 bases and the J segment 4 bases; nucleotides outside the gene matches: 5. The germline V gene has CDR1 SNHLY and CDR2 FYNNEI. This CDR3 region has 14 residues. The CDR3 nucleotides read TGTGCCAGCAGTGGACAGGGGGGATCGTACGAGCAGTACTTC. Translated: CASSGQGGSYEQYF.

The V call is TRBV4-1, the J call TRBJ1-1; D remains unclear. Per the germline V gene, CDR1 is MGHRA and CDR2 is YSYEKL. The CDR3 runs to 14 residues. V lost 3 bases and J 1 base, leaving 9 bases between the germline ends. In nucleotides, the CDR3 is TGCGCCAGCAGCCATTATCTTGGGAACACTGAAGCTTTCTTT. It specifies CASSHYLGNTEAFF.

CDR3 DNA: TGTGCCAGCAGCGCAACAGGGGGCGCGCCTGAAGCTTTCTTT. Residues: CASSATGGAPEAFF. The chain recombines TRBV7-2 with TRBJ1-1, with TRBD1 identical over 9 bases. Germline V gene sequence: CDR1 SGHTA, CDR2 FQGNSA. J lost 6 bases, V lost 5 bases, and 7 bases had no gene match. CDR3 length: 14 amino acids.